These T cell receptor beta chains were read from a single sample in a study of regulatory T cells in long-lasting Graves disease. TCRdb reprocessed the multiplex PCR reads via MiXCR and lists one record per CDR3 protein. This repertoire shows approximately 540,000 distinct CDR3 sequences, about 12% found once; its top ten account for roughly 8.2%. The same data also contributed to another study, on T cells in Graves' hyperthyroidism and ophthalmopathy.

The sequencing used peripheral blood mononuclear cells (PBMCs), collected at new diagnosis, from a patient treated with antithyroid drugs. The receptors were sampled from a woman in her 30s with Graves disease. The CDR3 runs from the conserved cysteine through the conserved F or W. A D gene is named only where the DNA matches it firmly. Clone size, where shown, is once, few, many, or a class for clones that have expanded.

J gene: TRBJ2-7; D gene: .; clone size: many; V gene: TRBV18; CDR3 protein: CASSPSASYEQYF; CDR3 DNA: TGTGCCAGCTCACCGTCGGCGTCCTACGAGCAGTACTTC
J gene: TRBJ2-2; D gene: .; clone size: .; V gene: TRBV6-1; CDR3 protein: CASSPPTGLNTGELFF; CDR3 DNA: TGTGCCAGCAGCCCCCCAACAGGGCTGAACACCGGGGAGCTGTTTTTT
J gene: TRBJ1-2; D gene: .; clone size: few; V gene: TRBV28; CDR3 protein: CASSFRSGGYGYTF; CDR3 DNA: TGTGCCAGCAGTTTTCGCAGCGGCGGCTATGGCTACACCTTC
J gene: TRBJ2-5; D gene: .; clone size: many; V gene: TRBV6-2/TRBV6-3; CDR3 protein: CASSYSGTAGQYF; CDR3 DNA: TGTGCCAGCAGTTACTCCGGGACGGCAGGCCAGTACTTC
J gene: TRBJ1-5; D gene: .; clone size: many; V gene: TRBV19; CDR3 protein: CASKSGSGGNQPQHF; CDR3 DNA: TGTGCCAGCAAGTCTGGGTCAGGGGGCAATCAGCCCCAGCATTTT
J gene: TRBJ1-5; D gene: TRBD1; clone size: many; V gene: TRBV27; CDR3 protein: CASSFHWTGRAGNQPQHF; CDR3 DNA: TGTGCCAGCAGTTTCCATTGGACAGGGAGGGCGGGCAATCAGCCCCAGCATTTT
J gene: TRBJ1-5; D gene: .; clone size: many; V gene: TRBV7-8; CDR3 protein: CASSLETGFFYQPQHF; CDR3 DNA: TGTGCCAGCAGCTTAGAAACAGGGTTCTTTTATCAGCCCCAGCATTTT
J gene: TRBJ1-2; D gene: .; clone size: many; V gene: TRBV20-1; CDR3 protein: CSAQGPNYGYTF; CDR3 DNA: TGCAGTGCCCAGGGACCTAACTATGGCTACACCTTC
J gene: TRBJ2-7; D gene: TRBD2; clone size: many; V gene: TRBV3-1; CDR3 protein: CASSQGRGLLGPEQYF; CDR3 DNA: TGTGCCAGCAGCCAGGGGAGGGGACTCCTGGGACCCGAGCAGTACTTC
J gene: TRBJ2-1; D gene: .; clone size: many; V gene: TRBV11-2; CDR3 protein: CASSLEGWDTPYNEQFF; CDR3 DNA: TGTGCCAGCAGCTTAGAGGGGTGGGATACTCCCTACAATGAGCAGTTCTTC
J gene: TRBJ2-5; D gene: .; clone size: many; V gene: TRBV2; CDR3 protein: CASTLLREETQYF; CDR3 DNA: TGTGCCAGCACCCTATTGAGGGAAGAGACCCAGTACTTC
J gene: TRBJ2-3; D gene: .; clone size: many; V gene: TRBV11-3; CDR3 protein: CASSEGGGKDTQYF; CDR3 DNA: TGTGCCAGCAGCGAAGGCGGCGGGAAAGATACGCAGTATTTT
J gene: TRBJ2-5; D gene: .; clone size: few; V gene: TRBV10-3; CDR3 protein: CAISATDGETQYF; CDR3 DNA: TGTGCCATCAGTGCGACAGACGGAGAGACCCAGTACTTC
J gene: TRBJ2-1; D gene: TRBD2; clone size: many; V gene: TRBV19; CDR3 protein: CASSDLTSGSLLVQFF; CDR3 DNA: TGTGCCAGTAGTGACCTGACTAGCGGGAGCCTTTTGGTGCAGTTCTTC
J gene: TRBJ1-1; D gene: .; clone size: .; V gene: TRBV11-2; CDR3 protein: CASSLGMARTEAFF; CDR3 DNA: TGTGCCAGCAGCTTAGGTATGGCCAGAACTGAAGCTTTCTTT
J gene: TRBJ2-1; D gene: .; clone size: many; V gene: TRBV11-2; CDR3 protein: CASSLIRREGGHNEQFF; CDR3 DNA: TGTGCCAGCAGCTTGATTAGGCGGGAAGGGGGGCACAATGAGCAGTTCTTC
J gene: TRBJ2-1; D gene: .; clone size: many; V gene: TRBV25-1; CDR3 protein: CASSDPGRTVDNEQFF; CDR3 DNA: TGTGCCAGCAGTGACCCCGGCCGGACAGTCGACAATGAGCAGTTCTTC
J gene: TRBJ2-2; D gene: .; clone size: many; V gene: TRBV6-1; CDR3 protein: CASSLTRPGELFF; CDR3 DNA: TGTGCCAGCAGCTTGACCCGTCCTGGGGAGCTGTTTTTT
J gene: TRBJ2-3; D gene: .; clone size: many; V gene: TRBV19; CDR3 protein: CASSTRDSPTDTQYF; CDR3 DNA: TGTGCCAGTAGTACCCGGGACTCCCCCACAGATACGCAGTATTTT
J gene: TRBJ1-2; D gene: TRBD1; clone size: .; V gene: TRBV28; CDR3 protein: CASSLPTLQGFYGYTF; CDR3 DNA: TGTGCCAGCAGTTTACCTACCTTACAGGGGTTCTATGGCTACACCTTC
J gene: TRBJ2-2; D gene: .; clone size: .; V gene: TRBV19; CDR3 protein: CASSIGAGGGDTGELFF; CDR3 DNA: TGTGCCAGTAGTATTGGCGCTGGAGGGGGCGACACCGGGGAGCTGTTTTTT
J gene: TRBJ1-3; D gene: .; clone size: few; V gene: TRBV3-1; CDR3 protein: CASSQSWVGVSGNTIYF; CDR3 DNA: TGTGCCAGCAGCCAAAGTTGGGTAGGGGTCTCTGGAAACACCATATATTTT
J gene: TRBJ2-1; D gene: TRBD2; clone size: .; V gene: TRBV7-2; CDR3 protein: CASSLVAGVIYNEQFF; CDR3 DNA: TGTGCCAGCAGCTTAGTAGCGGGAGTGATATACAATGAGCAGTTCTTC
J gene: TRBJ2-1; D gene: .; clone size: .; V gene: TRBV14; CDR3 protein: CASSLGPHFEDNEQFF; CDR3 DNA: TGTGCCAGCAGCCTAGGCCCCCACTTCGAGGACAATGAGCAGTTCTTC
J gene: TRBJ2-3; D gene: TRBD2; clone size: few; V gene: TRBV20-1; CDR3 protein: CSARGLAGVTDTQYF; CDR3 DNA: TGCAGTGCTAGAGGACTAGCGGGGGTCACAGATACGCAGTATTTT
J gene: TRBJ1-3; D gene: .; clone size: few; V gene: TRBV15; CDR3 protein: CATSRIADINSGNTIYF; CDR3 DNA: TGTGCCACCAGCAGAATCGCGGACATAAACTCTGGAAACACCATATATTTT
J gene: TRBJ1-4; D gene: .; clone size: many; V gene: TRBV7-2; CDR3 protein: CASSLRPPNEKLFF; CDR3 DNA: TGTGCCAGCAGCTTACGCCCGCCTAATGAAAAACTGTTTTTT
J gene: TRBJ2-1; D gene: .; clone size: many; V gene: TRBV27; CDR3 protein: CASTPAPYNEQFF; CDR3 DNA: TGTGCCAGCACCCCAGCCCCCTACAATGAGCAGTTCTTC
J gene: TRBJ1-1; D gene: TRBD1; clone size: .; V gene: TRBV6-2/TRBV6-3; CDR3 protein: CASRTGQGIEAFF; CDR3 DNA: TGTGCCAGCAGGACGGGACAGGGAATTGAAGCTTTCTTT
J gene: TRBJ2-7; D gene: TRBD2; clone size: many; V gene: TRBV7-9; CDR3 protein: CASSSTGLASSYEQYF; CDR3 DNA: TGTGCCAGCAGCTCGACGGGACTAGCGAGCTCCTACGAGCAGTACTTC
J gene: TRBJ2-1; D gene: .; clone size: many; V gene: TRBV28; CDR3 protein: CASSHGDSYNEQFF; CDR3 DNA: TGTGCCAGCAGTCACGGGGACTCCTACAATGAGCAGTTCTTC
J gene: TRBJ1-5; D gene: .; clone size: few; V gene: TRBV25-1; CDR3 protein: CASSGPGVSQPQHF; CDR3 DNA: TGTGCCAGCAGTGGGCCAGGGGTAAGCCAGCCCCAGCATTTT
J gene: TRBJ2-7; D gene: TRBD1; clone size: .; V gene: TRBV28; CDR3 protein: CASSLGTGGIDEQYF; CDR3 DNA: TGTGCCAGCAGTTTAGGGACAGGGGGCATCGACGAGCAGTACTTC